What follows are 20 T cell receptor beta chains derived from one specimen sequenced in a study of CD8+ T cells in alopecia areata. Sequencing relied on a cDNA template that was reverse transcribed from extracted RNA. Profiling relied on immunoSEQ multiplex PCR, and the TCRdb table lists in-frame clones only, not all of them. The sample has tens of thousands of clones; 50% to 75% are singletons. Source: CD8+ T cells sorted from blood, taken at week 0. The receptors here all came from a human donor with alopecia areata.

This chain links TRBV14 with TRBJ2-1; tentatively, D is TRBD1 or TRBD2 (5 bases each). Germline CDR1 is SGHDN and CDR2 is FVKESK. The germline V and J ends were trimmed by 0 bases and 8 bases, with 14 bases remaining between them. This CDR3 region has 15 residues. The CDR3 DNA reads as TGTGCCAGCAGCCAAGAGTCGGGACCACTAGATGAGCAGTTCTTC. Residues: CASSQESGPLDEQFF.

The DNA for the CDR3 is TGCGCCAGCAGCTTAAGGCCGGGACTAGCGGGAGGGGAGATCTACAATGAGCAGTTCTTC. Protein product: CASSLRPGLAGGEIYNEQFF. The V and J genes are TRBV5-1 and TRBJ2-1, with 16 bases lining up with TRBD2. There are 20 residues in the CDR3. CDR1 and CDR2 (germline): SGHRS, YFSETQ. With V trimmed by 2 bases and J by 3 bases, 11 bases remained unmatched.

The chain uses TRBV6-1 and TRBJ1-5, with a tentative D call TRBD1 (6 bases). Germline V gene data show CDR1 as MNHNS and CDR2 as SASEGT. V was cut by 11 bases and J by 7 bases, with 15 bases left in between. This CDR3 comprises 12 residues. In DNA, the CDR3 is TGTGCCGTAGCACTGACAGGCCAGCCCCAGCATTTT. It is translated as CAVALTGQPQHF.

The CDR3 region has the DNA TGTGCCAGTAGCCCACTGAGCGCTGAAGCTTTCTTT. It yields the protein CASSPLSAEAFF. The chain uses TRBV19 and TRBJ1-1; no reliable D call. The germline gives CDR1 LNHDA, CDR2 SQIVND (reference sequence). Between the trimmed V and J ends, which lost 6 bases and 6 bases, there was a span of 11 bases. CDR3 length equals 12 residues. The full variable domain, in which reference TRBV19 and TRBJ1-1 provide the parts outside the CDR3, is DGGITQSPKYLFRKEGQNVTLSCEQNLNHDAMYWYRQDPGQGLRLIYYSQIVNDFQKGDIAEGYSVSREKKESFPLTVTSAQKNPTAFYLCASSPLSAEAFFGQGTRLTVV.

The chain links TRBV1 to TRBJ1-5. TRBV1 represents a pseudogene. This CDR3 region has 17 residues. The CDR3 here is CTSSQERRSQADQPQHF. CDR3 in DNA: TGCACCAGCAGCCAAGAACGGCGTTCCCAGGCGGATCAGCCCCAGCATTTT.

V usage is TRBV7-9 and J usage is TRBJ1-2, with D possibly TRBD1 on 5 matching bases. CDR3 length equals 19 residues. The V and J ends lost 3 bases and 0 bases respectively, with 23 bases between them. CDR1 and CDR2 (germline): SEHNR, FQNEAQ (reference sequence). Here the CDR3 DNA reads TGTGCCAGCAGCTTTAACTTGGGCCGCGGACAAGGGGCTAACTATGGCTACACCTTC. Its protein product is CASSFNLGRGQGANYGYTF.

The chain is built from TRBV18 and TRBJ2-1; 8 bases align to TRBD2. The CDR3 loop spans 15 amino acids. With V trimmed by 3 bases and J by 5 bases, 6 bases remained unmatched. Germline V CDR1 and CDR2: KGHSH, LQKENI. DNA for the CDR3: TGTGCCAGCTCACCGACTAGCGCCAAGAACAATGAGCAGTTCTTC. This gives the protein CASSPTSAKNNEQFF.

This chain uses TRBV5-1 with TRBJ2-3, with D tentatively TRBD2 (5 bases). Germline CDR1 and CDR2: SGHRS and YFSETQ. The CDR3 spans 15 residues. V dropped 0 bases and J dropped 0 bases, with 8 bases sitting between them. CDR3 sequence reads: CASSLAVASTDTQYF. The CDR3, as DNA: TGCGCCAGCAGCTTGGCGGTAGCGAGCACAGATACGCAGTATTTT.

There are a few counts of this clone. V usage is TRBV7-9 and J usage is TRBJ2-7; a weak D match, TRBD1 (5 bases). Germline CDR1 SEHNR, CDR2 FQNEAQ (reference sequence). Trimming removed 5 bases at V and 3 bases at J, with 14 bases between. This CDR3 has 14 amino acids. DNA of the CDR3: TGTGCCAGCAGCCCCAACAACAGGCTCTACGAGCAGTACTTC. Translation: CASSPNNRLYEQYF. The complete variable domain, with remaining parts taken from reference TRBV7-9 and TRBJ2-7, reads DTGVSQNPRHKITKRGQNVTFRCDPISEHNRLYWYRQTLGQGPEFLTYFQNEAQLEKSRLLSDRFSAERPKGSFSTLEIQRTEQGDSAMYLCASSPNNRLYEQYFGPGTRLTVT.

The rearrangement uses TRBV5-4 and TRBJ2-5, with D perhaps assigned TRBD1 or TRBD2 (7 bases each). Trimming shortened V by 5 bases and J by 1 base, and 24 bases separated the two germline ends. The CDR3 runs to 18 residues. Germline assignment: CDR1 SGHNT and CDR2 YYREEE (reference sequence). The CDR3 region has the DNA TGTGCCAGCAGTTCCGACAGGGAGGGCCCAGCGGCCCAAGAGACCCAGTACTTC. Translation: CASSSDREGPAAQETQYF. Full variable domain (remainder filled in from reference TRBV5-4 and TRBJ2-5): ETGVTQSPTHLIKTRGQQVTLRCSSQSGHNTVSWYQQALGQGPQFIFQYYREEENGRGNFPPRFSGLQFPNYSSELNVNALELDDSALYLCASSSDREGPAAQETQYFGPGTRLLVL.

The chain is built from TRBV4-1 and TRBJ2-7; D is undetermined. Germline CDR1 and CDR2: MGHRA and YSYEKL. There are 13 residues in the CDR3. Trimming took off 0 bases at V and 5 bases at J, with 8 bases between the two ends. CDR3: CASSQDGSHEQYF. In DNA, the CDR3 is TGCGCCAGCAGCCAAGATGGGTCCCACGAGCAGTACTTC.

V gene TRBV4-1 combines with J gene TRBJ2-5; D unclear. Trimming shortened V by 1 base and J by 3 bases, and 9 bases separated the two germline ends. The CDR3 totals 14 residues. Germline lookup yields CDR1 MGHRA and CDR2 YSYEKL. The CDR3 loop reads CASSQVTGEETQYF. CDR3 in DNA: TGCGCCAGCAGCCAAGTAACCGGAGAAGAGACCCAGTACTTC.

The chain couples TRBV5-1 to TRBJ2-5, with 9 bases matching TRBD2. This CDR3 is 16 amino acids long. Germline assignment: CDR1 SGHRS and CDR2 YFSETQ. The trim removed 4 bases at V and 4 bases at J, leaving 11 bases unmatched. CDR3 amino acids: CASSPTVAGEGETQYF. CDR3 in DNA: TGCGCCAGCAGCCCCACTGTAGCGGGAGAGGGAGAGACCCAGTACTTC.

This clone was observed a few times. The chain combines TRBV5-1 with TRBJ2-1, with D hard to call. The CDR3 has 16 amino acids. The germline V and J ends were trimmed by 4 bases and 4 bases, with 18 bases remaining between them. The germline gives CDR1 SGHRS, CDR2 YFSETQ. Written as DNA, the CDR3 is TGCGCCAGCAGCCCGAGCAGCGCGACCATTTACAATGAGCAGTTCTTC. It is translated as CASSPSSATIYNEQFF.

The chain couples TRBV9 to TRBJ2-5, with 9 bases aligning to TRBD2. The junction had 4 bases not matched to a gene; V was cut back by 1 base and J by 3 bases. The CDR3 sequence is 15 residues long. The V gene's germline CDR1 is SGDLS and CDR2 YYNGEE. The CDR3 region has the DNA TGTGCCAGCAGCGTATACCTAGCGGGGAAAGAGACCCAGTACTTC. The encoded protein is CASSVYLAGKETQYF.

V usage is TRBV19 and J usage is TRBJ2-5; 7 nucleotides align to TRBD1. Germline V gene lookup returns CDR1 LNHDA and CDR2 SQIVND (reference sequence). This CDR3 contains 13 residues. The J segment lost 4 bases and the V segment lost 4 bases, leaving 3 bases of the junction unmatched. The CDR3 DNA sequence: TGTGCCAGTAGTAACTGGGACAGAGAGACCCAGTACTTC. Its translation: CASSNWDRETQYF.

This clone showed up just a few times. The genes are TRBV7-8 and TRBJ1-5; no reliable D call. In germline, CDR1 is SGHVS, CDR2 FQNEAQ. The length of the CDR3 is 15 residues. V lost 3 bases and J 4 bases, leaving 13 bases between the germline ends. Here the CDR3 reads CASSFGSLGNQPQHF. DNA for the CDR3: TGTGCCAGCAGCTTCGGGAGTTTAGGAAATCAGCCCCAGCATTTT.

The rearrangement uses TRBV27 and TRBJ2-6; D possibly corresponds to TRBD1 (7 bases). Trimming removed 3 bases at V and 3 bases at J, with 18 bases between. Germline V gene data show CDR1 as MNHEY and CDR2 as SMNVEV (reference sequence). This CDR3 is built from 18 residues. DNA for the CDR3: TGTGCCAGCAGTTTCCTAGGGGGCTTGGGACTTGGGGCCAACGTCCTGACTTTC. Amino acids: CASSFLGGLGLGANVLTF. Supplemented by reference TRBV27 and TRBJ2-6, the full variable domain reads EAQVTQNPRYLITVTGKKLTVTCSQNMNHEYMSWYRQDPGLGLRQIYYSMNVEVTDKGDVPEGYKVSRKEKRNFPLILESPSPNQTSLYFCASSFLGGLGLGANVLTFGAGSRLTVL.

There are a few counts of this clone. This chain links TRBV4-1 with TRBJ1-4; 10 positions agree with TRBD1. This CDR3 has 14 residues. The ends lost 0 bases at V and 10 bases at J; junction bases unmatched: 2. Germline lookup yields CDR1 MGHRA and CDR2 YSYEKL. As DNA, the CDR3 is TGCGCCAGCAGCCAAGAGGGACAGGGGAGAAAACTGTTTTTT. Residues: CASSQEGQGRKLFF.

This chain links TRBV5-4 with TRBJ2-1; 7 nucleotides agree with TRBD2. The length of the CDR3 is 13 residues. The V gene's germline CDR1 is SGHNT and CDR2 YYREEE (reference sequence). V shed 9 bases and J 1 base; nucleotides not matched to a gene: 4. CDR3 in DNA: TGTGCCACCGGGACTAAATCCTACAATGAGCAGTTCTTC. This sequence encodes CATGTKSYNEQFF.